Described below is a single T cell receptor (beta chain) sequence and its context. What it recognizes is unknown. Using its own MiXCR run on the reads, TCRdb lists one record per CDR3 protein. Here the sample spans a few hundred thousand distinct CDR3 sequences, approximately 46% being singletons. This sample is drawn from a study of T cell repertoires in cytomegalovirus infection. Study-wide context: Peptides in the study included HLA-C-restricted and HLA-B-restricted CMV epitopes. Through public TCR beta signatures, both CMV infection and matching HLA type were indicated.

Findings and caveats of the study: Clonotypes of TCR beta that were HLA-C-restricted and CMV-specific dominated the ex vivo response.

The source material was cultured PBMCs, sampled from culture after CMV antigen stimulation. This TCR derives from a human donor in good health (CMV status not recorded). Some clones in this sample may be carry-over from other donors' samples.

Written as DNA, the CDR3 is TGCAGCGTTTCCTATTTTGAGTACAATGAGCAGTTCTTC. As protein: CSVSYFEYNEQFF. The chain links TRBV29-1 to TRBJ2-1; D call uncertain. Trimming cost V 5 bases and J 4 bases, with 12 bases left between them. This CDR3 has 13 amino acids. Germline-derived CDR1 and CDR2 are SQVTM and ANQGSEA.